This T cell receptor (beta chain) was documented in a study of blood T cell repertoires in COVID-19. Overall study context: COVID-19 samples from acute and convalescent phases originated in the United States, Italy and Spain. The analysed material was cDNA or gDNA that came from T cells, B-cell-depleted T cells, or PBMCs.

Sequencing was performed with immunoSEQ multiplex PCR; in TCRdb, only in-frame clones are kept and a portion is missing. The table includes roughly 500,000 clones, approximately 88% detected once. Participants came from fewer than 25 US areas, aged roughly 18 to 95 years. Cohort 3 recovery required two negative PCRs, clearance, or symptom resolution. This receptor was obtained from a woman in her forties who had recovered from COVID-19. The sample comprised PBMCs or T cells enriched from blood (not recorded which).

In nucleotides, the CDR3 is TGTGCCAGCAGCTTGGACAGGGGTAAAGAGACCCAGTACTTC. Protein: CASSLDRGKETQYF. The V gene is TRBV7-9, the J gene TRBJ2-5; 9 nucleotides align to TRBD1. Germline-derived CDR1 and CDR2 are SEHNR and FQNEAQ (reference sequence). The V and J ends lost 3 bases and 3 bases, in that order; junction bases with no gene match: 2. The length of the CDR3 is 14 residues.